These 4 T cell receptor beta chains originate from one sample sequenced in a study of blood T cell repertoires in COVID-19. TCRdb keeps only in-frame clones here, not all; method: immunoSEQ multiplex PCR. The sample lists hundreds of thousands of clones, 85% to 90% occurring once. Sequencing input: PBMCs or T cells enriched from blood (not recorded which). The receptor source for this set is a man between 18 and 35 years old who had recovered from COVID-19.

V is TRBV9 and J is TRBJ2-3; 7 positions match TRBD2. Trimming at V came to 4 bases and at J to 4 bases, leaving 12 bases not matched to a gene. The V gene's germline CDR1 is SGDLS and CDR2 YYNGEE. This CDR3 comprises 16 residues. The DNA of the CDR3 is TGTGCCAGCAGCACGACCAACAGGACTAGGTCAGATACGCAGTATTTT. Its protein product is CASSTTNRTRSDTQYF.

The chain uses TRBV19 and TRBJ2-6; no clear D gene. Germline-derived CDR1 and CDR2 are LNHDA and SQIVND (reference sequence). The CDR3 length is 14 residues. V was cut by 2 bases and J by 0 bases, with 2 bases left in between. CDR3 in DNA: TGTGCCAGTAGTATATACTCTGGGGCCAACGTCCTGACTTTC. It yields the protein CASSIYSGANVLTF.

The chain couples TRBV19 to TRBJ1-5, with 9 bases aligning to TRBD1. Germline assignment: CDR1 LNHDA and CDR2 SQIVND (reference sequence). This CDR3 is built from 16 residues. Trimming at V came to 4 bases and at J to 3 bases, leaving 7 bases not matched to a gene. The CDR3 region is CASSKLYRGLNQPQHF. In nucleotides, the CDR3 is TGTGCCAGTAGTAAGCTCTACAGGGGGCTCAATCAGCCCCAGCATTTT.

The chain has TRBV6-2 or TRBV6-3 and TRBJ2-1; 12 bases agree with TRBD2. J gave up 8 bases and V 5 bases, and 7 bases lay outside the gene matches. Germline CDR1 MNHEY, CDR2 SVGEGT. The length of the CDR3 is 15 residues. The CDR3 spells CASSRTSGNVHEQFF. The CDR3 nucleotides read TGTGCCAGCAGTAGGACTAGCGGGAACGTCCATGAGCAGTTCTTC.